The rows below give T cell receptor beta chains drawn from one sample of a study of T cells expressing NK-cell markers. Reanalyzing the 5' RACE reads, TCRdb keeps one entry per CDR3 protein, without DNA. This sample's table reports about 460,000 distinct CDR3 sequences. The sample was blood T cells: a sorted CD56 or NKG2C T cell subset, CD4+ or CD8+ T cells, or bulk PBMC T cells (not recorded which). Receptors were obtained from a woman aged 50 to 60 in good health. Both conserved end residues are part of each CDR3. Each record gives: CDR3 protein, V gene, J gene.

cdr3_aa: CATSDPGTNTDTQYF
v_call: TRBV24-1
j_call: TRBJ2-3

cdr3_aa: CASSPKQGQGGQPQHF
v_call: TRBV12-3/TRBV12-4
j_call: TRBJ1-5

cdr3_aa: CASSVGTSPTDTQYF
v_call: TRBV7-9
j_call: TRBJ2-3

cdr3_aa: CASIGGAGNTIYF
v_call: TRBV19
j_call: TRBJ1-3

cdr3_aa: CASGLVLGRQDEAFF
v_call: TRBV12-5
j_call: TRBJ1-1

cdr3_aa: CASSNTEDYGYTF
v_call: TRBV2
j_call: TRBJ1-2

cdr3_aa: CASSLEGKLGNEQFF
v_call: TRBV7-9
j_call: TRBJ2-1

cdr3_aa: CASRGNRGELFF
v_call: TRBV4-1
j_call: TRBJ2-2

cdr3_aa: CASTLGGAGLNTEAFF
v_call: TRBV12-3/TRBV12-4
j_call: TRBJ1-1

cdr3_aa: CASSFERSPLHF
v_call: TRBV7-8
j_call: TRBJ1-6

cdr3_aa: CSARSEGYADTQYF
v_call: TRBV20-1
j_call: TRBJ2-3

cdr3_aa: CSARDGALEKLFF
v_call: TRBV20-1
j_call: TRBJ1-4

cdr3_aa: CATSDLKDRGVSGELFF
v_call: TRBV24-1
j_call: TRBJ2-2

cdr3_aa: CASSSGTGGSAQHF
v_call: TRBV7-2
j_call: TRBJ1-5

cdr3_aa: CATSDVPIIGNEQFF
v_call: TRBV24-1
j_call: TRBJ2-1

cdr3_aa: CASSLGTSGRALAQYF
v_call: TRBV27
j_call: TRBJ2-3

cdr3_aa: CASSSERLVYEQYF
v_call: TRBV2
j_call: TRBJ2-7

cdr3_aa: CASSLPGIGGETQYF
v_call: TRBV5-1
j_call: TRBJ2-5

cdr3_aa: CSVLGGNPEAFF
v_call: TRBV29-1
j_call: TRBJ1-1

cdr3_aa: CASRPQGIGYEQYF
v_call: TRBV28
j_call: TRBJ2-7

cdr3_aa: CASSQDLQSNQPQHF
v_call: TRBV4-1
j_call: TRBJ1-5

cdr3_aa: CASGTGGVPNTGELFF
v_call: TRBV6-6
j_call: TRBJ2-2

cdr3_aa: CATRTEMNTEAFF
v_call: TRBV19
j_call: TRBJ1-1

cdr3_aa: CASSGTGTNTIYF
v_call: TRBV25-1
j_call: TRBJ1-3

cdr3_aa: CASSPDKGAFF
v_call: TRBV18
j_call: TRBJ1-1

cdr3_aa: CASSLQPGQQFF
v_call: TRBV5-1
j_call: TRBJ2-1

cdr3_aa: CASSLDGAQSTGELFF
v_call: TRBV7-2
j_call: TRBJ2-2

cdr3_aa: CASSPLTVNTEAFF
v_call: TRBV12-3/TRBV12-4
j_call: TRBJ1-1

cdr3_aa: CASSPPERVEAFF
v_call: TRBV12-3/TRBV12-4
j_call: TRBJ1-1

cdr3_aa: CASSLGASLSNTEAFF
v_call: TRBV5-1
j_call: TRBJ1-1

cdr3_aa: CASSETRGRQYEQYF
v_call: TRBV6-1
j_call: TRBJ2-7

cdr3_aa: CASSQEIQEGTQYF
v_call: TRBV3-1
j_call: TRBJ2-5

cdr3_aa: CSARRQGSTDTQYF
v_call: TRBV20-1
j_call: TRBJ2-3

cdr3_aa: CASSSTGVPNYGYTF
v_call: TRBV25-1
j_call: TRBJ1-2

cdr3_aa: CASSSPTSGNNEQFF
v_call: TRBV27
j_call: TRBJ2-1

cdr3_aa: CASSLGGQQRSPLHF
v_call: TRBV11-3
j_call: TRBJ1-6

cdr3_aa: CATAENQETQYF
v_call: TRBV28
j_call: TRBJ2-5

cdr3_aa: CASSFLTGEAFF
v_call: TRBV12-3/TRBV12-4
j_call: TRBJ1-1

cdr3_aa: CASSQVGVEETQYF
v_call: TRBV14
j_call: TRBJ2-5

cdr3_aa: CASSRRRTSGTGEQFF
v_call: TRBV4-2
j_call: TRBJ2-1

cdr3_aa: CASSFPGLRINNEQFF
v_call: TRBV7-2
j_call: TRBJ2-1

cdr3_aa: CSVELLGQGVPGELFF
v_call: TRBV29-1
j_call: TRBJ2-2

cdr3_aa: CASSFKGAGHLFNQPQHF
v_call: TRBV5-6
j_call: TRBJ1-5

cdr3_aa: CAISVQDRFYEQYF
v_call: TRBV10-3
j_call: TRBJ2-7

cdr3_aa: CASSPSGGTTDTQYF
v_call: TRBV4-2
j_call: TRBJ2-3

cdr3_aa: CASRKIGNTEAFF
v_call: TRBV27
j_call: TRBJ1-1

cdr3_aa: CASSQGDGEPTHYEQYF
v_call: TRBV3-1
j_call: TRBJ2-7

cdr3_aa: CASQQGGYNSPLHF
v_call: TRBV25-1
j_call: TRBJ1-6

cdr3_aa: CASSPRAGGPGETQYF
v_call: TRBV7-2
j_call: TRBJ2-5

cdr3_aa: CASSPARGLRVNTEAFF
v_call: TRBV5-1
j_call: TRBJ1-1

cdr3_aa: CASSFERQDTQYF
v_call: TRBV5-1
j_call: TRBJ2-3

cdr3_aa: CASSTTRTGSGELFF
v_call: TRBV6-6
j_call: TRBJ2-2

cdr3_aa: CASSPGQREAFF
v_call: TRBV3-1
j_call: TRBJ1-1

cdr3_aa: CASTRTTVDNEQFF
v_call: TRBV7-9
j_call: TRBJ2-1

cdr3_aa: CSAPRLAGSSGANVLTF
v_call: TRBV20-1
j_call: TRBJ2-6